This T cell receptor beta chain originates from a study of cytomegalovirus exposure and HLA in healthy donors. Germline CDR1 SGHVS, CDR2 FNYEAQ. J was trimmed by 2 bases and V by 5 bases; bases with no gene match: 19. The length of the CDR3 is 21 residues. With 60 Vbeta and 13 Jbeta primers, the PCR was carried out. Using immunoSEQ multiplex PCR, the repertoire was profiled, and TCRdb retains in-frame clones only, with some absent. In the table there are 140,000 to 150,000 clones, 80% to 90% of which are singletons. This clone came up a few times. Sample: PBMCs. This receptor was obtained from a boy aged 2-15 years in good health and CMV-seronegative. The chain links TRBV7-6 to TRBJ2-3; 13 positions match TRBD2. CDR3 residues: CASSRNKPPGLAGRFTDTQYF. The CDR3 nucleotides are TGTGCCAGCAGCCGTAATAAGCCTCCGGGACTAGCGGGACGCTTCACAGATACGCAGTATTTT. Based on the CDR3 plus reference TRBV7-6 and TRBJ2-3, the full variable domain is GAGVSQSPRYKVTKRGQDVALRCDPISGHVSLYWYRQALGQGPEFLTYFNYEAQQDKSGLPNDRFSAERPEGSISTLTIQRTEQRDSAMYRCASSRNKPPGLAGRFTDTQYFGPGTRLTVL.